The subject of this entry is one T cell receptor (beta chain). Its recognized antigen is unknown. Within one base of it there is no much larger clone, and no base qualities were kept. The data stem from a study of blood T cells in healthy people across ages (dated by TCRdb to the mid-2010s). Concerning the study at large: In model experiments, roughly one uniquely barcoded TCR beta cDNA molecule per two T cells was captured by template switching. Two additional independent replicas of 1 million unique cDNA reads from the same blood draw were analyzed for two donors (one aged 18 to 30 and one aged 80 or older). Donors of different ages were randomly distributed across sequencing lanes to avoid experimental bias. The donors were divided into four age groups: young (average approximately 15 years), middle-aged (about 41), aged (about 61) and long-lived (about 79). To track age-related changes in TCR beta repertoire diversity, the study relied on deep sequencing normalized with unique cDNA molecular identifiers. Findings and caveats that apply to the study as a whole: Conclusive comparison of naive and antigen-experienced compartments was prevented by the profiling of bulk unsorted PBMCs. Compared with the aged group, the long-lived group had more naive CD4+ T cells, fewer expanded clones and increased TCR diversity, suggesting age selection. The CMV infection status of donors was not known, potentially confounding age-related changes in expanded clonotypes. Total diversity estimates from one million sequenced T cells were considered lower bounds and underestimates. Observed TCR beta diversity per million T cells fell roughly linearly with age, and a significant reduction was already apparent by age roughly 40. Observed TCR beta diversity correlated strongly with the percentage of naive T cells measured by flow cytometry.

Library construction relied on 5' RACE. The sequencer listed for this sample is Illumina HiSeq 2500. A second PCR of about 7 to 12 cycles was run with a J-beta primer mix and a sample-barcoded 5' primer. Each TCR beta cDNA molecule received a unique molecular identifier from a template-switch 5' adaptor carrying 12 random nucleotides. Each sample yielded at least 2.5 million CDR3-containing paired-end reads. First-strand cDNA synthesis was performed from all RNA using the Mint cDNA synthesis kit, with priming by a TRBC-specific oligonucleotide. All cDNA was treated with uracil-DNA glycosylase and then went through a first 18-cycle PCR with the universal primers M1SS and BC2_uni_R. Per the original workflow: Each sample was normalized by randomly selecting 1 million high-quality reads, each carrying a distinct molecular identifier. Reads sharing molecular identifiers were discarded rather than binned into consensus sequences. CDR3 identification, clonotype clustering and error correction used MiTCR with a Q25 quality threshold and the strictest error-elimination algorithm. A nonparametric unseen species model with Euler transformation was used to estimate a lower bound on total TCR beta diversity. TCRdb trimmed public reads at Q25 via fastp, called clones via MiXCR and kept in-frame beta chains. Rows matching on CDR3 protein sequence are summarized as one entry with the most common DNA and genes. The V and J calls shown here were made by TCRdb, not taken from the authors' results. Here the sample has 850,000 to 1,300,000 distinct CDR3 sequences; around 45% occur a single time. The ten largest clones capture approximately 17% of the sample.

Systemically healthy Caucasian individuals from Russia, 35 to 50 in total and aged roughly 6 to 90 years, were included as donors. Each donor gave roughly 9.5 milliliters of peripheral blood, collected into EDTA-treated Vacutainer tubes. Ficoll-Paque density-gradient centrifugation was used to isolate PBMCs, with at least 6.5 million per sample. Trizol reagent was used to extract total RNA from PBMCs, with at least 5.5 micrograms per sample. For every donor, an aliquot of PBMCs went through flow cytometry to measure the percentages of naive CD45RAhigh/CD27high T cells. Sequences were obtained from blood. This TCR derives from a woman in her sixties or seventies in good health.

CDR3 reads: CASSGRGTSGRADTQYF. In nucleotide form, the sequence is TGTGCCAGCAGTGGTCGGGGGACTAGCGGGAGAGCAGATACGCAGTATTTT. The chain couples TRBV2 to TRBJ2-3; 14 junctional bases match TRBD2. The germline V gene gives CDR1 as SNHLY and CDR2 as FYNNEI. Including the terminal cysteine and phenylalanine, the CDR3 comprises 17 residues. Only CDR3 DNA remains: 51 bases, in frame from the first base. Trimming removed 4 bases from V and 4 bases from J; the gene matches leave 7 bases unexplained.